Below are 3 T cell receptor beta chains sequenced from a single sample in a study of cytomegalovirus exposure and HLA in healthy donors. The PCR employed 60 Vbeta primers together with 13 Jbeta primers. Measured with immunoSEQ multiplex PCR; TCRdb has only the in-frame clones, and not every one. The sample includes around 140,000 clones, about 87% of them seen just once. What was sequenced was PBMCs. These receptors were taken from a young woman in good health and CMV-seronegative.

The V call is TRBV19, the J call TRBJ2-3; D possibly corresponds to TRBD1 (5 bases). This CDR3 is built from 14 residues. Germline V lookup: CDR1 LNHDA, CDR2 SQIVND (reference sequence). Trimming cost V 3 bases and J 0 bases, with 7 bases left between them. The CDR3 region is CASSMTASTDTQYF. The CDR3 DNA reads as TGTGCCAGTAGTATGACAGCTAGCACAGATACGCAGTATTTT.

CDR3: CAWSHGGAQETQYF. The CDR3 DNA reads TGTGCCTGGAGTCACGGGGGGGCCCAAGAGACCCAGTACTTC. The chain links TRBV30 to TRBJ2-5; 8 positions agree with TRBD2. The CDR3 covers 14 residues. V lost 2 bases and J lost 1; bases outside the gene matches: 3. Germline-derived CDR1 and CDR2 are GTSNPN and SVGIG (reference sequence).

This clone was seen more than once but under ten times. V is TRBV7-2 and J is TRBJ2-7; 9 nucleotides align to TRBD1. The J segment lost 3 bases and the V segment lost 5 bases, leaving 14 bases of the junction unmatched. CDR1 SGHTA and CDR2 FQGNSA come from the germline V gene. CDR3 length: 17 residues. The CDR3 sequence is CASSLFPTGTGNYEQYF. DNA of the CDR3: TGTGCCAGCAGCCTCTTCCCCACCGGGACAGGGAACTACGAGCAGTACTTC. Together with reference TRBV7-2 and TRBJ2-7, the CDR3 gives the full variable domain: GAGVSQSPSNKVTEKGKDVELRCDPISGHTALYWYRQSLGQGLEFLIYFQGNSAPDKSGLPSDRFSAERTGGSVSTLTIQRTQQEDSAVYLCASSLFPTGTGNYEQYFGPGTRLTVT.